This section outlines one T cell receptor beta chain sequence together with its context. This specimen comes from a study of OX40 agonist ivuxolimab in advanced cancers. Study-level information: The patients received ivuxolimab by intravenous route every 2 weeks at 0.01 to 10 mg/kg. Enrollees could have had prior anti-PD-1, anti-PD-L1 or anti-CTLA-4 therapy, which 35% to 40% had received.

Only in-frame clones appear in the TCRdb table, and some are missing; sequencing was by immunoSEQ multiplex PCR. The sample yields tens of thousands of clones, approximately 84% seen once. The CDR3 is 13 amino acids. V was shortened by 6 bases and J by 5 bases, with 13 bases between the two germline ends. CDR1 is MNHEY and CDR2 is SMNVEV in the germline V gene (reference sequence). The specimen was CD4+ or CD8+ T cells sorted from blood, collected in a trial of the OX40 agonist ivuxolimab. The receptor was isolated from an adult with an advanced solid tumor such as melanoma, head and neck, liver or kidney cancer. V gene TRBV27 combines with J gene TRBJ2-5, with D maybe TRBD2 (6 bases). The CDR3 region has the DNA TGTGCCAGCAGAGGGACTCCGTTGGAGACCCAGTACTTC. Its translation is CASRGTPLETQYF.